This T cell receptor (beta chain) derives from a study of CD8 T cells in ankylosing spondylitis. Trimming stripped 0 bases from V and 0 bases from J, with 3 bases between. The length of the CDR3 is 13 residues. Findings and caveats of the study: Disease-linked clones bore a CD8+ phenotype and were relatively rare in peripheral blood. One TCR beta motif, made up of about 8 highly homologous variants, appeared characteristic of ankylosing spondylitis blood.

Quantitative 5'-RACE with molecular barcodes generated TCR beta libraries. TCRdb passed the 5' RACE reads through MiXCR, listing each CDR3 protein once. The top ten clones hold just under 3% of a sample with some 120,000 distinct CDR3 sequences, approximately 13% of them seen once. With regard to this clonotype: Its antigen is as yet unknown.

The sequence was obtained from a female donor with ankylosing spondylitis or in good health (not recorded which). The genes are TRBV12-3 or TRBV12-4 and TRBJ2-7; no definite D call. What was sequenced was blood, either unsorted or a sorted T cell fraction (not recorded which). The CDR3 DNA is TGTGCCAGCAGTTTAGCGGCCTCCTACGAGCAGTACTTC. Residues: CASSLAASYEQYF.